This T cell receptor beta chain stems from a study of radiotherapy plus CTLA-4 blockade in lung cancer. As for the study in general: Objective responses were observed in 15% to 20% of patients, and disease control was achieved by 30% to 40%. Findings and caveats of the study: After radiotherapy and ipilimumab, tumor-derived clones expanded in peripheral blood.

As to this clone: Its antigen is currently unknown.

V lost 3 bases and J lost 3; bases outside the gene matches: 2. This CDR3 has 15 residues. The germline CDR1 and CDR2 sequences are SGDLS and YYNGEE. Focal radiation was given together with CTLA-4 blockade (ipilimumab) to patients with chemo-refractory metastatic non-small-cell lung cancer. Produced via immunoSEQ multiplex PCR; TCRdb's table is partial and in-frame only. The sample has fewer than 75,000 clones, more than 75% seen once; the top ten hold 40%. This chain joins TRBV9 and TRBJ2-1; 11 positions match TRBD2. This receptor was taken from a human donor with non-small cell lung cancer that progressed on radiotherapy plus ipilimumab. The sample consisted of peripheral blood, taken from a patient treated with radiotherapy plus ipilimumab. In DNA, the CDR3 is TGTGCCAGCAGCGCGGGACTAGCGGACTACAATGAGCAGTTCTTC. It translates to CASSAGLADYNEQFF.